The clone carrying this T cell receptor (beta chain) was recorded a few times. Its antigen is not known. TCRdb re-called the reads with MiXCR, one entry per CDR3 protein. The sample shows about 530,000 distinct CDR3 sequences, 26% of them seen only once. This entry belongs to a study of T cell repertoires in cytomegalovirus infection. The overall study: The public TCR beta signatures pointed to both CMV infection and matching HLA type. Points from the study as a whole: Frequencies of public TCR beta families were cumulated, and this identified carriers of CMV plus the relevant HLA. The study found HLA-C-restricted CMV-specific TCR beta clonotypes dominating the ex vivo response.

The CDR3 is 14 amino acids. With 6 bases removed from V and 6 bases from J, the gap between germline ends came to 16 bases. CDR1 ENHRY and CDR2 SYGVKD come from the germline V gene. The specimen was PBMCs. The clonotype originates from a human donor in good health (CMV status not recorded). Some clones in this sample may be carry-over from other donors' samples. This chain joins TRBV10-3 and TRBJ2-3, with no clear D. The CDR3 loop is CAIRMAGPADTQYF. DNA for the CDR3: TGTGCCATCAGGATGGCCGGCCCTGCCGATACGCAGTATTTT.